Listed here are 12 T cell receptor beta chains from one sample, sequenced in a study of PD-1 blockade in classical Hodgkin lymphoma (dated by TCRdb to 2020 to 2022). The label giving this sample's time point can be read as: cycle 1 day 1 (C1D1), immediately before nivolumab initiation. Relapse after autologous stem cell transplantation had occurred in all trial patients, and cohorts A, B and C were distinguished by prior brentuximab vedotin exposure. Library preparation was by the immunoSEQ multiplex PCR assay. The table was pulled from immuneACCESS by TCRdb, which kept in-frame rearrangements only. Such tables lose some clones; where checked, under half of the loss comes from unresolved V genes, and the rest has no known cause. In all, the sample holds about 46,000 clones, and approximately 70% of those were seen once. The ten largest make up approximately 10% of the sample. The specimen comprised peripheral blood mononuclear cells (PBMCs), sampled at baseline. The receptors were sampled from a human donor with classical Hodgkin lymphoma.

The chain joins TRBV28 to TRBJ2-2; D might be TRBD2 (8 bases). This CDR3 region has 19 residues. Germline values: CDR1 MDHEN, CDR2 SYDVKM. The germline V and J ends were trimmed by 7 bases and 1 base, with 25 bases remaining between them. CDR3 region: CASTPTRGRSGMNTGELFF. CDR3 nucleotides: TGTGCCAGCACACCAACAAGGGGGCGTAGCGGGATGAACACCGGGGAGCTGTTTTTT.

The V and J genes are TRBV5-1 and TRBJ2-7; the match to TRBD2 covers 9 bases. With 0 bases clipped from V and 1 base from J, the junction kept 14 bases outside the gene matches. The CDR3 spans 19 residues. Germline loops: CDR1 SGHRS, CDR2 YFSETQ. In DNA form, the CDR3 reads TGCGCCAGCAGCTTGGGGTCGCGGGAGGGCCCGTTCTTTTCCTACGAGCAGTACTTC. This codes for CASSLGSREGPFFSYEQYF. Together with reference TRBV5-1 and TRBJ2-7, the CDR3 gives the full variable domain: KAGVTQTPRYLIKTRGQQVTLSCSPISGHRSVSWYQQTPGQGLQFLFEYFSETQRNKGNFPGRFSGRQFSNSRSEMNVSTLELGDSALYLCASSLGSREGPFFSYEQYFGPGTRLTVT.

The CDR3 DNA sequence: TGTGCCAGCAGCTTGGTTAACACGGAAGTTCTATCCTACGAGCAGTACTTC. As protein: CASSLVNTEVLSYEQYF. The rearrangement uses TRBV5-6 and TRBJ2-7; D is unresolved. The CDR3 runs to 17 residues. Germline-derived CDR1 and CDR2 are SGHDT and YYEEEE. V was trimmed by 0 bases and J by 1 base, leaving 17 bases between them.

The chain couples TRBV4-1 to TRBJ1-2; 9 bases are a match to TRBD1. CDR3 length equals 16 residues. Trimming took 4 bases from V and 2 from J; bases not matched to a gene: 8. Germline-derived CDR1 and CDR2 are MGHRA and YSYEKL. CDR3 DNA sequence: TGCGCCAGCAGCCTCGCCCCCGGACAGGGGAACTATGGCTACACCTTC. It yields the protein CASSLAPGQGNYGYTF.

This clone was observed once. The chain uses TRBV1 and TRBJ2-1; TRBD1 reflects the table's D call only, with no check against the DNA. TRBV1 is listed as a pseudogene. This CDR3 spans 18 amino acids. The CDR3 loop is CTSSQELNRGRPYNEQFF. The CDR3 coding sequence is TGCACCAGCAGCCAAGAATTGAATAGGGGCCGGCCCTACAATGAGCAGTTCTTC.

The CDR3 is CASSVPSGGSEAFF. In nucleotides, the CDR3 is TGTGCCAGCAGTGTCCCATCAGGGGGGAGTGAAGCTTTCTTT. The genes are TRBV6-1 and TRBJ1-1; 7 nucleotides agree with TRBD1. Germline V CDR1 and CDR2: MNHNS, SASEGT. The trim removed 4 bases at V and 7 bases at J, leaving 9 bases unmatched. This CDR3 has 14 amino acids.

The chain links TRBV7-9 to TRBJ2-3; D call uncertain. This CDR3 is built from 13 residues. Germline V gene sequence: CDR1 SEHNR, CDR2 FQNEAQ (reference sequence). V lost 3 bases and J lost 1, with 5 bases in between. The CDR3 bases are TGTGCCAGCAGCTTCTCCCGCACAGATACGCAGTATTTT. Translating gives CASSFSRTDTQYF. Complete variable domain (other parts from reference TRBV7-9 and TRBJ2-3): DTGVSQNPRHKITKRGQNVTFRCDPISEHNRLYWYRQTLGQGPEFLTYFQNEAQLEKSRLLSDRFSAERPKGSFSTLEIQRTEQGDSAMYLCASSFSRTDTQYFGPGTRLTVL.

The rearrangement links TRBV5-1 to TRBJ2-5, with D unresolved. Trimming stripped 3 bases from V and 5 bases from J, with 8 bases between. The germline CDR1 and CDR2 sequences are SGHRS and YFSETQ. The CDR3 runs 12 residues. The CDR3 loop is CASSSRMETQYF. Written as DNA, the CDR3 is TGCGCCAGCAGCTCGCGAATGGAGACCCAGTACTTC.

The rearrangement links TRBV13 to TRBJ2-5; 9 nucleotides agree with TRBD1. Germline V CDR1 and CDR2: PRHDT, FYEKMQ (reference sequence). J lost 3 bases, V lost 5 bases, and 4 bases had no gene match. The CDR3 runs to 14 residues. CDR3 in DNA: TGTGCCAGCAGCCCCGGGGACAGGGAAGAGACCCAGTACTTC. Protein: CASSPGDREETQYF.

The chain recombines TRBV5-4 with TRBJ1-2; the match to TRBD1 covers 7 bases. V was pared by 3 bases and J by 8 bases, with 4 bases of the junction left unmatched. The CDR3 runs 12 residues. Germline CDR1 and CDR2: SGHNT and YYREEE (reference sequence). This CDR3 is CASSYGQEGYTF. DNA of the CDR3: TGTGCCAGCAGCTACGGACAGGAGGGCTACACCTTC.

This chain connects TRBV11-2 to TRBJ2-3, with 9 bases aligning to TRBD1. Germline V gene lookup returns CDR1 SGHAT and CDR2 FQNNGV. J gave up 2 bases and V 4 bases, and 10 bases lay outside the gene matches. This CDR3 comprises 17 residues. Here the CDR3 reads CASSSSGTGLITDTQYF. For the CDR3, the DNA is TGTGCCAGCAGCTCTTCCGGGACAGGGTTGATCACAGATACGCAGTATTTT.

The rearrangement links TRBV11-2 to TRBJ1-5; D ambiguous. Trimming removed 0 bases at V and 2 bases at J, with 8 bases between. This CDR3 has 15 residues. The V gene's germline CDR1 is SGHAT and CDR2 FQNNGV. In nucleotides, the CDR3 is TGTGCCAGCAGCTTAGAATGGGGTGGCAATCAGCCCCAGCATTTT. Translating it yields CASSLEWGGNQPQHF.